This T cell receptor beta chain is from a study of T cell responses to AZD1222 COVID-19 vaccine. Study-wide background: Researchers grouped second doses given at about 4 or about 12 weeks into one pool. Overall study findings and caveats: Variant regions that are unmutated are reportedly the target of nearly half of spike-specific TCRs. At baseline, just six AZD1222 recipients tested seropositive. None of the repertoires were sampled until the peak T cell response had passed.

Generated by immunoSEQ multiplex PCR, the TCRdb table keeps only in-frame clones and is missing some. The repertoire holds around 97,000 clones, about 90% seen once, with 4% to 6% in the top ten. Remarks on this clone: No antigen is known for it.

Germline CDR1 reads SNHLY; CDR2 reads FYNNEI. The V end lost 7 bases, the J end lost 5 bases, and 14 bases lay between the germline ends. CDR3 length: 13 amino acids. The genes are TRBV2 and TRBJ2-5; possible D gene TRBD2, 6 bases. The clonotype originates from an adult in good health. The starting material was peripheral blood, obtained on day 0 of AZD1222 vaccination. The CDR3 DNA is TGTGCCAGCACCGAATGGGGGGTTGAGACCCAGTACTTC. Its protein is CASTEWGVETQYF. The variable domain in full, with the rest retrieved from reference TRBV2 and TRBJ2-5, is EPEVTQTPSHQVTQMGQEVILRCVPISNHLYFYWYRQILGQKVEFLVSFYNNEISEKSEIFDDQFSVERPDGSNFTLKIRSTKLEDSAMYFCASTEWGVETQYFGPGTRLLVL.